This TCR beta chain is from a study of Ad26.COV2.S vaccination and SARS-CoV-2 variants. Using immunoSEQ multiplex PCR, the repertoire was profiled, and TCRdb retains in-frame clones only, with some absent. The sample has 300,000 to 400,000 clones; approximately 86% are singletons. Germline lookup yields CDR1 LGHDT and CDR2 YNNKEL (reference sequence). This CDR3 has 14 amino acids. The V and J ends lost 3 bases and 4 bases respectively, with 11 bases between them. Noted treatment: roughly 19 received Ad26.COV2.S at low or high dose, single or two shots; about 5 received placebo; per-sample allocation not given. Sampling occurred on day 63 after the first vaccine or placebo injection.

The sequences come from peripheral blood, collected in a trial of Ad26.COV2.S vaccine versus placebo. The V gene is TRBV3-1 (or the pseudogene TRBV3-2), the J gene TRBJ2-3; D remains ambiguous. The sequence derives from a person between 18 and 59 years old who received the Ad26.COV2.S COVID-19 vaccine or a placebo. The CDR3 is CASSQLSAADTQYF. CDR3 DNA: TGTGCCAGCAGCCAGCTCTCCGCGGCAGATACGCAGTATTTT.